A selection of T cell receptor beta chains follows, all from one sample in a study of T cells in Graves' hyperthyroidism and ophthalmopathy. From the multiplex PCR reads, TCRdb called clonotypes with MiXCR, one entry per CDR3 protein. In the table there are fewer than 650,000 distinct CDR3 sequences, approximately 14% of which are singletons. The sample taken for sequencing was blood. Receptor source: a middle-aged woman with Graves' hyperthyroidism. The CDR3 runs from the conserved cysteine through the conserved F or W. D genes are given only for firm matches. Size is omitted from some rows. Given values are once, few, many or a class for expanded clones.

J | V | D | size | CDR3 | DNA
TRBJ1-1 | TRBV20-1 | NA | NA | CSARDASPGSMNTEAFF | TGCAGTGCTAGAGATGCCTCACCGGGATCCATGAACACTGAAGCTTTCTTT
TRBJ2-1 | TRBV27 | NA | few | CASSEKGLLNEQFF | TGTGCCAGCAGTGAAAAGGGGTTACTGAATGAGCAGTTCTTC
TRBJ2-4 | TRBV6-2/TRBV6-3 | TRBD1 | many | CASSYGQGINIQYF | TGTGCCAGCAGTTACGGACAGGGGATCAACATTCAGTACTTC
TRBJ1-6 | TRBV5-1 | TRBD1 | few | CASSLEGTVNSPLHF | TGCGCCAGCAGCTTGGAGGGGACAGTCAATTCACCCCTCCACTTT
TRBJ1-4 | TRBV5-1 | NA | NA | CASSLAQGIGANEKLFF | TGCGCCAGCAGCTTGGCCCAAGGGATCGGTGCTAATGAAAAACTGTTTTTT
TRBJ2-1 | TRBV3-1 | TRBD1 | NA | CASSAGQGSNNEQFF | TGTGCCAGCAGCGCCGGACAGGGGTCCAACAATGAGCAGTTCTTC
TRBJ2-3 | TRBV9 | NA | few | CASSVGRPTDTQYF | TGTGCCAGCAGCGTAGGACGTCCCACAGATACGCAGTATTTT
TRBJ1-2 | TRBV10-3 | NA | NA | CAISVNGGQSYAF | TGTGCCATCAGTGTTAACGGAGGACAGAGCTACGCCTTC
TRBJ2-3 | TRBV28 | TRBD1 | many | CASKPGQLRDTQYF | TGTGCCAGCAAACCGGGACAGCTGAGAGATACGCAGTATTTT
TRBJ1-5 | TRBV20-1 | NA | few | CSVGGNLFGNQPQHF | TGCAGTGTGGGAGGGAACCTTTTCGGCAATCAGCCCCAGCATTTT
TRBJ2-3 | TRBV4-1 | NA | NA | CASSQEGRTAIPTDTQYF | TGTGCCAGCAGCCAAGAAGGCAGAACAGCCATTCCCACAGATACGCAGTATTTT
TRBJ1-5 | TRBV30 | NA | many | CAWSGQNNQPQHF | TGTGCCTGGTCCGGACAGAACAATCAGCCCCAGCATTTT
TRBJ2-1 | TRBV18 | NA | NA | CASSPGSTGEQFF | TGTGCCAGCTCACCGGGGAGCACCGGGGAGCAGTTCTTC
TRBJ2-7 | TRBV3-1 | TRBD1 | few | CASSQLGTGYEQYF | TGTGCCAGCAGCCAACTCGGGACAGGCTACGAGCAGTACTTC
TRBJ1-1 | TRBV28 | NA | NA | CASRPQGFTEASF | TGTGCCAGCAGGCCGCAGGGGTTCACTGAAGCTTCCTTT
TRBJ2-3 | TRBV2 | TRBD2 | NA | CASVRGADTQYF | TGTGCCAGCGTTCGGGGGGCAGATACGCAGTATTTT
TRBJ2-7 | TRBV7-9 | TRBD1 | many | CASTKLQGAYEQYF | TGTGCCAGCACTAAATTACAGGGGGCCTACGAGCAGTACTTC
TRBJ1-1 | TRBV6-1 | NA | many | CASFGETEAFF | TGTGCCAGCTTTGGGGAAACTGAAGCTTTCTTT
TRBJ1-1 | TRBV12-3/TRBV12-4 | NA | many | CASSLEQGMGSTEAFF | TGTGCCAGCAGTTTGGAACAGGGAATGGGGAGCACTGAAGCTTTCTTT
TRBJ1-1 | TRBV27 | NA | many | CASSPRRWGTEAFF | TGTGCCAGCAGTCCGCGACGGTGGGGAACTGAAGCTTTCTTT
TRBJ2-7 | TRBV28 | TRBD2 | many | CASRLGVAGGEQYF | TGTGCCAGCAGGTTAGGGGTAGCGGGAGGCGAGCAGTACTTC
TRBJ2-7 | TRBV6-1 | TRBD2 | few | CASSGAGSSEQYF | TGTGCCAGCAGTGGAGCGGGATCCTCCGAGCAGTACTTC
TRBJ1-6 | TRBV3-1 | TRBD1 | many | CASSQGQGVNSPLHF | TGTGCCAGCAGCCAAGGGCAGGGGGTAAATTCACCCCTCCACTTT
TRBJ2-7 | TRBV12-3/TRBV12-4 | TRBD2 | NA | CASTPGGAYEQYF | TGTGCCAGCACCCCGGGAGGAGCCTACGAGCAGTACTTC
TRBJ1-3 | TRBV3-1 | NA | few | CASSPGTLSGNTIYF | TGTGCCAGCAGCCCCGGGACCCTCTCTGGAAACACCATATATTTT
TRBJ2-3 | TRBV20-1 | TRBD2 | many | CSAVRAGVAWDTQYF | TGCAGTGCGGTACGAGCGGGAGTGGCGTGGGATACGCAGTATTTT
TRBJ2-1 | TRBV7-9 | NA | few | CASTSSEWVSEQFF | TGTGCCAGCACTTCGAGCGAGTGGGTGAGTGAGCAGTTCTTC
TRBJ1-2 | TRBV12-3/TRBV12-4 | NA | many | CASSLADGNYGYTF | TGTGCCAGCAGTTTAGCAGACGGGAACTATGGCTACACCTTC
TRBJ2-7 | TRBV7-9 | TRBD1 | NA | CASSLWTGGLGGEQYF | TGTGCCAGCAGCTTATGGACAGGTGGTTTAGGGGGCGAGCAGTACTTC
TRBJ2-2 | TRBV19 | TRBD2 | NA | CASNLAGVGSRELFF | TGTGCCAGTAACTTAGCGGGAGTGGGGAGCCGGGAGCTGTTTTTT
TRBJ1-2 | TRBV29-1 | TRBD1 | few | CDTQGGYGYTF | TGCGACACACAGGGGGGCTATGGCTACACCTTC